This T cell receptor beta chain was sequenced for a study of Graves' ophthalmopathy and Graves' hyperthyroidism. This clonotype was recorded at least ten times. Antigen unknown. The authors amplified TCR beta CDR3 regions, and they did so from RNA transcripts for repertoire sequencing. First-round RT-PCR relied on HTBI primers, and a second-round multiplex PCR came next. TCRdb re-analysed the multiplex PCR reads in MiXCR, keeping a single row per CDR3 protein. The repertoire has over 500,000 distinct CDR3 sequences, over 20% of them found once; the top ten carry approximately 7%. Findings and caveats of the study: Blood also contained most of the expanded thyroid clonotypes above 0.001 frequency. The study's model predicted ophthalmopathy progression at 70.59% sensitivity and about 78% specificity.

After removal of 1 base from V and 3 bases from J, the junction contained 4 bases not matched to a gene. This CDR3 region has 15 residues. Germline V gene sequence: CDR1 DFQATT, CDR2 SNEGSKA (reference sequence). In this cohort, patients with other autoimmune diseases, uncontrolled infections, pregnancy or lactation were excluded. V usage is TRBV20-1 and J usage is TRBJ1-5, with 9 positions matching TRBD1. The source material was peripheral blood. The sequence came from a woman aged 18-29 years with stable Graves' hyperthyroidism. Some clones in this sample may be carry-over from other donors' samples. CDR3 nucleotides: TGCAGTGCTAGAGGGGACAGGGATATCAATCAGCCCCAGCATTTT. Protein sequence: CSARGDRDINQPQHF.